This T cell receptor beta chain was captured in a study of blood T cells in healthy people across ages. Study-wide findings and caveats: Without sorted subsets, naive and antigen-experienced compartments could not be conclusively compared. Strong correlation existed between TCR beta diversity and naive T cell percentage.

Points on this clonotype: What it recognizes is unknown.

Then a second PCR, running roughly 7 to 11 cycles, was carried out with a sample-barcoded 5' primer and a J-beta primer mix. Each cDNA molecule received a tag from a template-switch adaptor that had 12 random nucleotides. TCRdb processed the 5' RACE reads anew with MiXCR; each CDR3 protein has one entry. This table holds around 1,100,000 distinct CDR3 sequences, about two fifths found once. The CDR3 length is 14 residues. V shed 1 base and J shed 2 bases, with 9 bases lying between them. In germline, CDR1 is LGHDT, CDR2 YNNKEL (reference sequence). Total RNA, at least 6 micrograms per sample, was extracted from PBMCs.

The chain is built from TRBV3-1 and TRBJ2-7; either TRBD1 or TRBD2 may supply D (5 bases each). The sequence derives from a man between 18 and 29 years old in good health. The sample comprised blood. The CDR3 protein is CASSQGDGTYEQYF. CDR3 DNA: TGTGCCAGCAGCCAAGGGGACGGGACCTACGAGCAGTACTTC.